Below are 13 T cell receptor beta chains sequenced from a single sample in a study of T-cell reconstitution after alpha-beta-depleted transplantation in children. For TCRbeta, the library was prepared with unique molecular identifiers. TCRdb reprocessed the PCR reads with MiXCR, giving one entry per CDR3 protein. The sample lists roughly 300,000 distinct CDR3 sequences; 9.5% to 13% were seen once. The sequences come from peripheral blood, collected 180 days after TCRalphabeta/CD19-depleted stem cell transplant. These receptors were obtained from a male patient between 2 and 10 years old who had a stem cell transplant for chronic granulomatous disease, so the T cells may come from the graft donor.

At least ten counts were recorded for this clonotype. DNA for the CDR3: TGTGCCAGCAGTAGCCCGGGACTAGCGGGGGACCACTCCTACAATGAGCAGTTCTTC. It yields the protein CASSSPGLAGDHSYNEQFF. The chain joins TRBV12-3 or TRBV12-4 to TRBJ2-1; 14 nucleotides match TRBD2. This CDR3 has 19 residues. Trimming removed 5 bases from V and 0 bases from J; junction bases left unmatched: 9.

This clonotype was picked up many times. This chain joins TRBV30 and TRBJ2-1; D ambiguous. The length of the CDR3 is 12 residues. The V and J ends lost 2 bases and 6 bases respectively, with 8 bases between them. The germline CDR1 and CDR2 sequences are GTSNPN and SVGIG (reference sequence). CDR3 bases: TGTGCCTGGAGTTGGGGTTCCAATGAGCAGTTCTTC. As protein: CAWSWGSNEQFF.

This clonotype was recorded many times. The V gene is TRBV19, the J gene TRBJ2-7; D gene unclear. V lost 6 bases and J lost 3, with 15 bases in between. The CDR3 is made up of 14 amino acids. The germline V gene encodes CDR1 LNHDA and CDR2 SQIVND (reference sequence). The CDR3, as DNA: TGTGCCAGTAGCCCCCCGGTAGGAAGCTACGAGCAGTACTTC. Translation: CASSPPVGSYEQYF.

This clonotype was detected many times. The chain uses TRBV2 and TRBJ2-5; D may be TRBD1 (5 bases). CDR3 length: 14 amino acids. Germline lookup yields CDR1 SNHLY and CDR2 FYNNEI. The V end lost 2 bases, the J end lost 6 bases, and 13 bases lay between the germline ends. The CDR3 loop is CASSESTGMKTQYF. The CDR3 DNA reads TGTGCCAGCAGTGAAAGTACAGGCATGAAGACCCAGTACTTC. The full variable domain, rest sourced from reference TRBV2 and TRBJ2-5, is EPEVTQTPSHQVTQMGQEVILRCVPISNHLYFYWYRQILGQKVEFLVSFYNNEISEKSEIFDDQFSVERPDGSNFTLKIRSTKLEDSAMYFCASSESTGMKTQYFGPGTRLLVL.

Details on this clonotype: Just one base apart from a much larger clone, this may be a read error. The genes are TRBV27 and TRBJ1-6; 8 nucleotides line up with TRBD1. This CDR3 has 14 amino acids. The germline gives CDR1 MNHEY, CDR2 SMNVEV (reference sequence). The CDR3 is CASSPGQDNSLLHF. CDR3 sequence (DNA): TGTGCCAGCAGCCCGGGACAGGATAATTCACTCCTCCACTTT.

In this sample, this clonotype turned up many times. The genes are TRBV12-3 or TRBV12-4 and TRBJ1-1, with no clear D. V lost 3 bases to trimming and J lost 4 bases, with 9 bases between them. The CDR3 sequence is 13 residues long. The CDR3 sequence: CASSLERATEAFF. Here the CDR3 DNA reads TGTGCCAGCAGTTTGGAACGGGCCACTGAAGCTTTCTTT.

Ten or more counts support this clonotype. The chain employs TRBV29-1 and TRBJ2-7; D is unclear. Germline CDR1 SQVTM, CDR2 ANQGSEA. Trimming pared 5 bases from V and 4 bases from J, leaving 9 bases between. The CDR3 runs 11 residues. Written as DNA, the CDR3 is TGCAGCGTTTCCCATGCATACGAGCAGTACTTC. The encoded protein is CSVSHAYEQYF.

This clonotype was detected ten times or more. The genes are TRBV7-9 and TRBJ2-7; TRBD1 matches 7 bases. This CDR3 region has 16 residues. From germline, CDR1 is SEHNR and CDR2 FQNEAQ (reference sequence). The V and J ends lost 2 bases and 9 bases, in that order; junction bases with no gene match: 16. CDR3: CASSLRQGIYHTAQYF. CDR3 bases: TGTGCCAGCAGCTTAAGACAGGGAATATACCATACGGCGCAGTACTTC.

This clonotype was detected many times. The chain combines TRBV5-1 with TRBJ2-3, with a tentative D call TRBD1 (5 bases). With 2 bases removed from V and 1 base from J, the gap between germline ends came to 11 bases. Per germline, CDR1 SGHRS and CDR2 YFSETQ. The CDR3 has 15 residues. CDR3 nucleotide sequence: TGCGCCAGCAGCTTCGACAGCCTCGGCACAGATACGCAGTATTTT. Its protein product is CASSFDSLGTDTQYF.

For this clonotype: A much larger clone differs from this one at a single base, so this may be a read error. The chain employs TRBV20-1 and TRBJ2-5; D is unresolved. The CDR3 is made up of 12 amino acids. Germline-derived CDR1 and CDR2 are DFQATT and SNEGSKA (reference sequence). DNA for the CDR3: TGCAGTGCGAGTATAGTGAAAGAGACCCGGTACTTC. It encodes CSASIVKETRYF.

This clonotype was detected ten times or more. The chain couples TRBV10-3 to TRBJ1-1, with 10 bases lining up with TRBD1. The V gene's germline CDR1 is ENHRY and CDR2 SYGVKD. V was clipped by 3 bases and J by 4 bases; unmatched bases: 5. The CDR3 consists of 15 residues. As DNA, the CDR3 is TGTGCCATCAGTGATTCAGGGACAGGGGCCACTGAAGCTTTCTTT. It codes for CAISDSGTGATEAFF.

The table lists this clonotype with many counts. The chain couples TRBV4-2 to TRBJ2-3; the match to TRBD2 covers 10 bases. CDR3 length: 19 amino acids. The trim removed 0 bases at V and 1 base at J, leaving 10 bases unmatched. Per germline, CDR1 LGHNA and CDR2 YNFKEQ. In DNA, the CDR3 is TGTGCCAGCAGCCAAGAGGTTAAAATTAGCGGGAGGCGCACAGATACGCAGTATTTT. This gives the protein CASSQEVKISGRRTDTQYF.

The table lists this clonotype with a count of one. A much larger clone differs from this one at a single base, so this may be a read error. The CDR3 loop reads CDSSSSGPDTQDF. The CDR3 DNA sequence: TGTGACAGCAGCTCCTCCGGTCCAGATACGCAGGATTTT. This chain connects TRBV11-2 to TRBJ2-3; no clear D. The CDR3 is made up of 13 amino acids. Germline CDR1 reads SGHAT; CDR2 reads FQNNGV.